Below, one T cell receptor (beta chain) is given with its context. Its antigen has not been determined. No base-level quality is on record; no much larger clone is a single base apart. The source of the sample is a study of cytomegalovirus exposure and HLA in healthy donors (dated by TCRdb to about 2017). About the full investigation: According to a later analysis, the approximately 120 validation repertoires were produced on the same platform as the 700 or so repertoires of the first cohort. The study aimed to test whether cataloging public T cell receptors could reveal signatures of past pathogen exposure. Along with the roughly 670-subject first cohort, a separate validation cohort of roughly 110 different subjects was used. To predict cytomegalovirus infection status, the study combined high-throughput TCR immunosequencing, statistical association of individual TCRs with disease status, and machine learning.

Donors formed part of the validation cohort, which comprised over a hundred subjects and was distinct from the first cohort of 666 subjects. CDR1 SGHRS and CDR2 YFSETQ are derived from the germline V gene. From its cysteine to its phenylalanine, the CDR3 spans 12 amino acids. The read is trimmed to its CDR3 DNA, 36 bases read in frame from base 1. Between the V and J ends, shortened by 5 bases and 2 bases respectively, the junction contains 6 bases. Library construction relied on the immunoSEQ multiplex PCR assay. As for the original processing: A statistical classification framework was developed to diagnose cytomegalovirus status using the catalog of TCR beta chain sequences. In TCRdb, the immuneACCESS table is reduced to in-frame sequences with V and J assigned. These tables do not hold every clone; where another copy was compared, an unresolved V gene accounts for under half, and the others remain unexplained. D and trimming come from the DNA, and the V and J calls and clone size come from that table. For this sample the table gives about 130,000 clones, of which around four fifths were detected only once. The ten largest clones represent 30% of the sample.

Beyond this particular receptor, the publication reports: Of the cluster scores, approximately 94% were above 0 in a later analysis, which found that TCRs clustered in the first cohort also tended to co-occur in the 95 to 150 validation repertoires. All 120 or so repertoires were used to score co-occurrence in the validation cohort in a later analysis, because that analysis had no HLA typing for the cohort. The classifier was reported to diagnose cytomegalovirus status with high specificity and sensitivity in both the original and validation cohorts. A few of the identified cytomegalovirus-associated TCR beta chains were confirmed in vitro to be specific for cytomegalovirus antigens. The study listed approximately 150 TCR beta chains as associated with cytomegalovirus. According to the authors, the approach could potentially be generalized to other disease states and immunological phenotypes. While some public TCRs were present in many individuals, most TCR sequences turned up only very rarely across donors.

The rearrangement joined TRBV5-1 to TRBJ2-3; the D gene is unclear. This receptor was taken from a young man in good health and CMV-seropositive. Sequencing was performed on PBMCs. Here is the DNA: TGCGCCAGCAGACTGAACACAGATACGCAGTATTTT. Its amino acids are CASRLNTDTQYF. The reference TRBV5-1 and TRBJ2-3 proteins fill in what lies around the CDR3, so the full variable domain reads KAGVTQTPRYLIKTRGQQVTLSCSPISGHRSVSWYQQTPGQGLQFLFEYFSETQRNKGNFPGRFSGRQFSNSRSEMNVSTLELGDSALYLCASRLNTDTQYFGPGTRLTVL.